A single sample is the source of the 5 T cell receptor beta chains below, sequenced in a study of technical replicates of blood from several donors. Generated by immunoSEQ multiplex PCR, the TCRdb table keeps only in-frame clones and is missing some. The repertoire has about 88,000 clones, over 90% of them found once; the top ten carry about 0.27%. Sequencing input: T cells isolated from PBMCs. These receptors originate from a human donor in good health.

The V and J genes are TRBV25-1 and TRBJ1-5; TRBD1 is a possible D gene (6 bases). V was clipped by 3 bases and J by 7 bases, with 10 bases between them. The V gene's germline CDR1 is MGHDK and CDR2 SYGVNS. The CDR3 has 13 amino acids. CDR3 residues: CASSEGAGQPQHF. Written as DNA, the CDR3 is TGTGCCAGCAGTGAGGGGGCTGGGCAGCCCCAGCATTTT.

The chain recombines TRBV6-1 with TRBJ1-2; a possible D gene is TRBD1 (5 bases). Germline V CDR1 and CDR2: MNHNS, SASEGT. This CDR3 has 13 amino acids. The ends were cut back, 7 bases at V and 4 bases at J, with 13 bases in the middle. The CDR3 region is CASTQTETYGYTF. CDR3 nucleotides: TGTGCCAGCACTCAGACAGAGACCTATGGCTACACCTTC.

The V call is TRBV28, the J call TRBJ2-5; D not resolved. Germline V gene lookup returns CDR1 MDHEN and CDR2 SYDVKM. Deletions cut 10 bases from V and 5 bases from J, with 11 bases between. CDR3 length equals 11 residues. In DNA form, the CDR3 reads TGTGCCAACTCGCGTGAGGAGACCCAGTACTTC. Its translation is CANSREETQYF.

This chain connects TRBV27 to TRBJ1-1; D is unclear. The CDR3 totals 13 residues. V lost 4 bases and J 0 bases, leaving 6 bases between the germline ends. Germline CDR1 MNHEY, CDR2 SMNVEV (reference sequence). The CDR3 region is CASSYQVNTEAFF. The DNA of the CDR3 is TGTGCCAGCAGTTATCAGGTGAACACTGAAGCTTTCTTT.

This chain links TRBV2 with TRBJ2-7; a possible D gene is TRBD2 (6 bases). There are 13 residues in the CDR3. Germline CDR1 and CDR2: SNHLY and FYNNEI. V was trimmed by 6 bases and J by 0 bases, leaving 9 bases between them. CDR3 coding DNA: TGTGCCAGCAGCGCGACTAGCTCCTACGAGCAGTACTTC. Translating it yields CASSATSSYEQYF.